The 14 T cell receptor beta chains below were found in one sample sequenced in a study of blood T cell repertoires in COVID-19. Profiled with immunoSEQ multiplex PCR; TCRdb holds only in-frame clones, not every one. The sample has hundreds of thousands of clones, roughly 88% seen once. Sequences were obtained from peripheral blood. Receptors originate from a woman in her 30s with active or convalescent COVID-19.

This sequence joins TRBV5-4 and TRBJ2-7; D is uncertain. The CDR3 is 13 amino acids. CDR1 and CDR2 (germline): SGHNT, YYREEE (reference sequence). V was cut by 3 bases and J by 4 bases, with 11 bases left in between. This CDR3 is CASSSLQTYEQYF. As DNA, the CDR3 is TGTGCCAGCAGCTCGCTTCAGACTTACGAGCAGTACTTC.

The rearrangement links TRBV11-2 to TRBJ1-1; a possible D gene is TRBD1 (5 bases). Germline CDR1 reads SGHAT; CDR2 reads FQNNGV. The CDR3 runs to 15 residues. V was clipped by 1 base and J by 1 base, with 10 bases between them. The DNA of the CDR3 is TGTGCCAGCAGCTTAGGGGGACTCCAGAACACTGAAGCTTTCTTT. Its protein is CASSLGGLQNTEAFF. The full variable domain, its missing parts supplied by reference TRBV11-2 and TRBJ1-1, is EAGVAQSPRYKIIEKRQSVAFWCNPISGHATLYWYQQILGQGPKLLIQFQNNGVVDDSQLPKDRFSAERLKGVDSTLKIQPAKLEDSAVYLCASSLGGLQNTEAFFGQGTRLTVV.

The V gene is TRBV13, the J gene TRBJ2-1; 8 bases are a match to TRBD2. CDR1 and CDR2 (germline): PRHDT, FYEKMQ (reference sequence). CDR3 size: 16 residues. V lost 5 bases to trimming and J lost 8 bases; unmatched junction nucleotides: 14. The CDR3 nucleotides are TGTGCCAGCAGCGCGTCCCTAGCGGGTCCGATGTATGAGCAGTTCTTC. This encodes CASSASLAGPMYEQFF.

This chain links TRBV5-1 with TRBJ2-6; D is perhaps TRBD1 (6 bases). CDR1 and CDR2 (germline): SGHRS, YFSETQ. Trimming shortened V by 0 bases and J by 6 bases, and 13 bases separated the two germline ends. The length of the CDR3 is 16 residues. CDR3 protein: CASSLDSGAVANVLTF. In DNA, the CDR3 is TGCGCCAGCAGCTTGGATTCAGGGGCCGTGGCCAACGTCCTGACTTTC.

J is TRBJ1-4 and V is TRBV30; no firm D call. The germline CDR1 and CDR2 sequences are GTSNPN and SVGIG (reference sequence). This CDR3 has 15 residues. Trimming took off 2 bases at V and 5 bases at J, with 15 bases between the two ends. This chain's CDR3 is CAWSLTGVQNEKLFF. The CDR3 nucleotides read TGTGCCTGGAGTCTTACCGGGGTGCAGAATGAAAAACTGTTTTTT.

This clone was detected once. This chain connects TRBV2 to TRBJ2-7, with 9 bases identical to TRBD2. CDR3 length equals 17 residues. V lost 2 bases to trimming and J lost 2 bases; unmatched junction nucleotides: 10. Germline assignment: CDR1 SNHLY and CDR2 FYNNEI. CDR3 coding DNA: TGTGCCAGCAGTGAACGACTCGGGGTAGCGGGAGCCTACGAGCAGTACTTC. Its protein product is CASSERLGVAGAYEQYF.

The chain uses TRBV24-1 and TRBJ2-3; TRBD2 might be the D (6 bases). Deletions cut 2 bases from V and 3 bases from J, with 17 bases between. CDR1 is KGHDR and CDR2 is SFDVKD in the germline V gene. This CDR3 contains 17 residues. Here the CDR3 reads CATSDSGVADGTDTQYF. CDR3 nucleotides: TGTGCCACCAGTGATTCGGGAGTAGCGGATGGGACAGATACGCAGTATTTT.

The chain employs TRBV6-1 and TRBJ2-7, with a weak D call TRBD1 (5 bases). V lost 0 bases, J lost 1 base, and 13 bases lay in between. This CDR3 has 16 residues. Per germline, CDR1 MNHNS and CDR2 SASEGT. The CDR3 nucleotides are TGTGCCAGCAGTGAAGCGGTGGGGCAACCTTCCTACGAGCAGTACTTC. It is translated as CASSEAVGQPSYEQYF.

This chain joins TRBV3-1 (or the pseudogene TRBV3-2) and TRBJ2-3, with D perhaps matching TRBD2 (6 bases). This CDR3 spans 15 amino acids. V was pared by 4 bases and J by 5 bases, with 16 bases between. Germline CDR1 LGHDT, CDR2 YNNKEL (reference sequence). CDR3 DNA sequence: TGTGCCAGCAGCCGTGGCGGGATCCATGGAGATACGCAGTATTTT. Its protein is CASSRGGIHGDTQYF.

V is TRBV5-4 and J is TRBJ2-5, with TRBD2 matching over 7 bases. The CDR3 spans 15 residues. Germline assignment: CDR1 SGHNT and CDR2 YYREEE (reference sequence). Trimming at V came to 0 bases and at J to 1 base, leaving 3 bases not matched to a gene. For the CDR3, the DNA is TGTGCCAGCAGCTTGGGGTCTAGCGGCCAAGAGACCCAGTACTTC. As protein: CASSLGSSGQETQYF.

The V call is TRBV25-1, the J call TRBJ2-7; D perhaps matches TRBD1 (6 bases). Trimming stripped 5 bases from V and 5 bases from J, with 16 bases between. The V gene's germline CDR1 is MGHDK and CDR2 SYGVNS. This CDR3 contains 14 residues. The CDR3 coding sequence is TGTGCCAGCAGTCCCCGGACAGAGCTGAACGAGCAGTACTTC. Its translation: CASSPRTELNEQYF.

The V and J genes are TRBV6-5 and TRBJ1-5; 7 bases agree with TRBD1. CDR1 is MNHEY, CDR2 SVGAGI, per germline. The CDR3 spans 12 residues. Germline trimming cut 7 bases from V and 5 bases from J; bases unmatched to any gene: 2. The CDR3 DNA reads TGTGCCAGCAAGGGACAGTATCAGCCCCAGCATTTT. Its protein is CASKGQYQPQHF.

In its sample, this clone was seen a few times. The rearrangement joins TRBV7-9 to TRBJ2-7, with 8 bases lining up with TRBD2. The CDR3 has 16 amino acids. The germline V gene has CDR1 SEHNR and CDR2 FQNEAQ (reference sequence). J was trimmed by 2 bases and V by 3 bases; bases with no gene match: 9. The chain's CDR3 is CASSLVLAGGPYEQYF. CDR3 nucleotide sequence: TGTGCCAGCAGCTTGGTTCTGGCGGGAGGTCCCTACGAGCAGTACTTC.

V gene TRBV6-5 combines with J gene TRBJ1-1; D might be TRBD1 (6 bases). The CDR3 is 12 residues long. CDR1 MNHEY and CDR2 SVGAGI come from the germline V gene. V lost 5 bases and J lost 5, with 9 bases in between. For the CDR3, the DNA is TGTGCCAGCAGTCTGGACAGAACTGAAGCTTTCTTT. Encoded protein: CASSLDRTEAFF.